What follows is one T cell receptor beta chain and its context. No antigen is known for it. A sample-barcoded 5' primer and a J-beta primer mix were used in a second PCR of roughly 7 to 11 cycles. TCRdb fed the 5' RACE reads into MiXCR, producing one record per CDR3 protein. The sample records around 690,000 distinct CDR3 sequences, roughly 50% being singletons. This record belongs to a study of blood T cells in healthy people across ages. The study, taken as a whole, reports: Investigators viewed diversity estimates from one million T cells as underestimates, the study reported.

The junction had 13 bases not matched to a gene; V was cut back by 3 bases and J by 5 bases. Germline V lookup: CDR1 SGDLS, CDR2 YYNGEE. This CDR3 is 16 amino acids long. Sample donors were healthy Caucasian individuals that came from Russia, aged roughly 6 to 95. Sequencing input: blood. This clonotype was obtained from a man aged 55-75 years in good health. V gene TRBV9 combines with J gene TRBJ2-7, with 8 bases matching TRBD1. The CDR3 loop is CASSAGTGGGVDEQYF. DNA of the CDR3: TGTGCCAGCAGCGCCGGGACAGGTGGAGGTGTCGACGAGCAGTACTTC.